Detailed here is one T cell receptor beta chain. The data belong to a study of OX40 agonist ivuxolimab in advanced cancers. Study overall: Ivuxolimab was administered intravenously to patients at 0.01 to 10 mg/kg every 2 weeks.

Sequencing used immunoSEQ multiplex PCR; TCRdb keeps in-frame clones, though not all of them. The sample lists around 69,000 clones, 70% to 90% seen once, with 2% to 3% in the top ten. This CDR3 has 16 amino acids. Germline V gene data show CDR1 as LNHDA and CDR2 as SQIVND (reference sequence). V lost 1 base and J 4 bases, leaving 16 bases between the germline ends. The chain employs TRBV19 and TRBJ1-1; possible D gene TRBD1, 5 bases. The starting material was CD4+ or CD8+ T cells sorted from blood, obtained in a trial of the OX40 agonist ivuxolimab. This clonotype was obtained from an adult with an advanced solid tumor such as melanoma, head and neck, liver or kidney cancer. CDR3 bases: TGTGCCAGTAGTATAGGGCGCAGGGTGCGGAGCACTGAAGCTTTCTTT. Translation gives CASSIGRRVRSTEAFF. Variable domain in full (rest from reference TRBV19 and TRBJ1-1): DGGITQSPKYLFRKEGQNVTLSCEQNLNHDAMYWYRQDPGQGLRLIYYSQIVNDFQKGDIAEGYSVSREKKESFPLTVTSAQKNPTAFYLCASSIGRRVRSTEAFFGQGTRLTVV.